Reported below is one T cell receptor beta chain. This entry comes from a study of control samples from healthy donors and cancer patients. Germline values: CDR1 ENHRY, CDR2 SYGVKD. The CDR3 totals 15 residues. Trimming took 7 bases from V and 1 from J; bases not matched to a gene: 8. Data came from immunoSEQ multiplex PCR; TCRdb stores just in-frame clones and leaves some out. This table holds about 120,000 clones, approximately 90% found once. The sequencing input was blood. The chain combines TRBV10-3 with TRBJ1-1; 8 nucleotides line up with TRBD1. The TCR comes from a man aged 30-40 years in good health. CDR3 protein: CAITQGTGQNTEAFF. The CDR3, as DNA: TGTGCCATCACCCAGGGGACAGGTCAGAACACTGAAGCTTTCTTT.